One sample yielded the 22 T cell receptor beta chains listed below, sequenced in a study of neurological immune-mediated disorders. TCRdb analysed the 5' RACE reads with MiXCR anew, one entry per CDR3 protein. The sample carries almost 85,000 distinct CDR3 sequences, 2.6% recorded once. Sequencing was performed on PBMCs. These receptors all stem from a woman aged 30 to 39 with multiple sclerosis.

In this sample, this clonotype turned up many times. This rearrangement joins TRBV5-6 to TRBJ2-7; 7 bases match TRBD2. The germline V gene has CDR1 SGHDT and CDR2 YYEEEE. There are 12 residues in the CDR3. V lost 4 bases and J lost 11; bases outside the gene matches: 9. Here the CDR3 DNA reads TGTGCCAGCAGCCGTGGGGGAGGGCGGGAGTACTTC. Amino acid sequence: CASSRGGGREYF.

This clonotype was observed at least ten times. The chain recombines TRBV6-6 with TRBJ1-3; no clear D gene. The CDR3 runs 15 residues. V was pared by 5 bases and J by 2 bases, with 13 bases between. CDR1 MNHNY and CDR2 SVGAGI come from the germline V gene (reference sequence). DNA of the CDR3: TGTGCCAGCAGTCACCAAGCTTTTACTGGAAACACCATATATTTT. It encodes CASSHQAFTGNTIYF.

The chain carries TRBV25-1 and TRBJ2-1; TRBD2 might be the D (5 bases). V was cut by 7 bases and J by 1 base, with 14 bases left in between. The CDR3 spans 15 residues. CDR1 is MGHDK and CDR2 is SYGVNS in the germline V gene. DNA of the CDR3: TGTGCCAGCAACCCCGACGGGATATCCTACAATGAGCAGTTCTTC. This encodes CASNPDGISYNEQFF.

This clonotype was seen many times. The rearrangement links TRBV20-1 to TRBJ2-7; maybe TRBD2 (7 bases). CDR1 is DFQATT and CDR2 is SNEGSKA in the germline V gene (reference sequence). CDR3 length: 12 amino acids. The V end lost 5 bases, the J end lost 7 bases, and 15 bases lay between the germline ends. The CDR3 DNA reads TGCAGTGCTCCCCGCGGGGGCCTTGAGCAGTACTTC. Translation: CSAPRGGLEQYF.

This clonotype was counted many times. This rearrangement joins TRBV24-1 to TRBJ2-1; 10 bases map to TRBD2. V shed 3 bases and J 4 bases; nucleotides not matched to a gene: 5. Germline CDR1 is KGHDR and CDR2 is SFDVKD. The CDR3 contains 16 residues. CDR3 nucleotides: TGTGCCACCAGTGATCCGGGACTAGCGAGGTACAATGAGCAGTTCTTC. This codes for CATSDPGLARYNEQFF.

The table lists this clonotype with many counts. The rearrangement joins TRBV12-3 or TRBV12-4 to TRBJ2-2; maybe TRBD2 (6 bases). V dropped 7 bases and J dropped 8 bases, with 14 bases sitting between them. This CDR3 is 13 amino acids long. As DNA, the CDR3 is TGTGCCAGCACGGACTGGAGGGTTGGGGAGCTGTTTTTT. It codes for CASTDWRVGELFF.

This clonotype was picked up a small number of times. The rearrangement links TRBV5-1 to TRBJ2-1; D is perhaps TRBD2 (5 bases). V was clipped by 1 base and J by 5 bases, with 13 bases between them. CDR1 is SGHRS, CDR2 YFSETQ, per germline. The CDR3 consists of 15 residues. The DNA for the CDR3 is TGCGCCAGCAGCTTGTCTCTAGAGGGAAACAATGAGCAGTTCTTC. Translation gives CASSLSLEGNNEQFF. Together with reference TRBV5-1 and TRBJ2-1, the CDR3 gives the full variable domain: KAGVTQTPRYLIKTRGQQVTLSCSPISGHRSVSWYQQTPGQGLQFLFEYFSETQRNKGNFPGRFSGRQFSNSRSEMNVSTLELGDSALYLCASSLSLEGNNEQFFGPGTRLTVL.

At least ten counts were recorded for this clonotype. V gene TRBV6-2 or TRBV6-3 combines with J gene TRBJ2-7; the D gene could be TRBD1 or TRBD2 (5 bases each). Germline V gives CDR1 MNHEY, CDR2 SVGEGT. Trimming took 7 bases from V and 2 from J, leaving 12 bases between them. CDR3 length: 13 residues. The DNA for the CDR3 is TGTGCCAGCATGGGGACCGATGCCTACGAGCAGTACTTC. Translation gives CASMGTDAYEQYF.

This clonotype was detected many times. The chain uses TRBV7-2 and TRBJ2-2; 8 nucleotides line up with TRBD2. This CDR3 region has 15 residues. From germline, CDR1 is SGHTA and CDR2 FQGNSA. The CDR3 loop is CASGGGSVGTGELFF. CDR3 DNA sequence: TGTGCAAGCGGGGGAGGGAGCGTCGGCACCGGGGAGCTGTTTTTT.

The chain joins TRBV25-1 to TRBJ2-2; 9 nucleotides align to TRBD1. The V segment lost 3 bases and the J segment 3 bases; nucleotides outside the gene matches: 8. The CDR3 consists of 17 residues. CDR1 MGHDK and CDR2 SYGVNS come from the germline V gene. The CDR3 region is CASSDTGQGFDTGELFF. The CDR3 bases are TGTGCCAGCAGTGACACCGGACAGGGGTTTGACACCGGGGAGCTGTTTTTT.

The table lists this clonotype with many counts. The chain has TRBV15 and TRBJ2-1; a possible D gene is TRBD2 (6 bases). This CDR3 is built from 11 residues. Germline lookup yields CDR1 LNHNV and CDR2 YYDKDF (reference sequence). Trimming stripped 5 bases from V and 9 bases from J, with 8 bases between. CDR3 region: CATSGGGEQFF. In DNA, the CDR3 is TGTGCCACCAGCGGGGGAGGTGAGCAGTTCTTC. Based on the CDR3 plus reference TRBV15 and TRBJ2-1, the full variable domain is DAMVIQNPRYQVTQFGKPVTLSCSQTLNHNVMYWYQQKSSQAPKLLFHYYDKDFNNEADTPDNFQSRRPNTSFCFLDIRSPGLGDTAMYLCATSGGGEQFFGPGTRLTVL.

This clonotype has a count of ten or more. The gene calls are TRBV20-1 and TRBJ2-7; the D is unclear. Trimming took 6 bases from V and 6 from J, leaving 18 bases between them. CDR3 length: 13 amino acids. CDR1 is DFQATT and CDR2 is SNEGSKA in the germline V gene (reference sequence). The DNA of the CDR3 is TGCAGTGCCCCCAACCCCGGAGTCTCCGAGCAGTACTTC. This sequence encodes CSAPNPGVSEQYF.

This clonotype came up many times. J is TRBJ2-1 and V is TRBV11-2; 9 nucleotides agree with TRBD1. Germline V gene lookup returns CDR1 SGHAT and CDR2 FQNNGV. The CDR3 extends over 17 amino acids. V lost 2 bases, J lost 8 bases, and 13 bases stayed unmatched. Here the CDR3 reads CASSLYRRDRVTDEQFF. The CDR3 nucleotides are TGTGCCAGCAGCTTATATCGCAGGGACAGGGTGACCGATGAGCAGTTCTTC.

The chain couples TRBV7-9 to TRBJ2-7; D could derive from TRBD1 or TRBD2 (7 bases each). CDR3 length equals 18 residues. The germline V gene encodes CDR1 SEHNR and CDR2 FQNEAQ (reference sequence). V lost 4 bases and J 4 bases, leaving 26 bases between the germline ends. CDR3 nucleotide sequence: TGTGCCAGCAGCTCGGGGGCCAAGACAGGGCAGCGGGAATACGAGCAGTACTTC. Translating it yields CASSSGAKTGQREYEQYF.

This CDR3 is CASGRSGAYEQYF. Here the CDR3 DNA reads TGTGCCAGCGGGAGGAGCGGCGCCTACGAGCAGTACTTC. This chain uses TRBV27 with TRBJ2-7; a weak D match, TRBD2 (6 bases). In germline, CDR1 is MNHEY, CDR2 SMNVEV (reference sequence). V lost 8 bases, J lost 2 bases, and 13 bases lay in between. CDR3 size: 13 residues.

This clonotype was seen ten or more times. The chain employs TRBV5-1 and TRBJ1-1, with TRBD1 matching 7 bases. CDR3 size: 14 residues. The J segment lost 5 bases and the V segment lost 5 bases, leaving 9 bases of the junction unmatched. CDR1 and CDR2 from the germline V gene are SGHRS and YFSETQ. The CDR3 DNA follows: TGCGCCAGCAGAAGGGGGCACTTAGGAACTGAAGCTTTCTTT. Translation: CASRRGHLGTEAFF. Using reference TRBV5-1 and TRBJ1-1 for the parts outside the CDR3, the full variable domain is KAGVTQTPRYLIKTRGQQVTLSCSPISGHRSVSWYQQTPGQGLQFLFEYFSETQRNKGNFPGRFSGRQFSNSRSEMNVSTLELGDSALYLCASRRGHLGTEAFFGQGTRLTVV.

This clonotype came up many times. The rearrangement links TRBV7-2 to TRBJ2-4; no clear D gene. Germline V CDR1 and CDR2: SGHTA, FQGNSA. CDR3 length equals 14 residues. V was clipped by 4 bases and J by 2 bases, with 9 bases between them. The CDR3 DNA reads TGTGCCAGCAGCTCCCCGACTTCCAAAAACATTCAGTACTTC. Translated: CASSSPTSKNIQYF.

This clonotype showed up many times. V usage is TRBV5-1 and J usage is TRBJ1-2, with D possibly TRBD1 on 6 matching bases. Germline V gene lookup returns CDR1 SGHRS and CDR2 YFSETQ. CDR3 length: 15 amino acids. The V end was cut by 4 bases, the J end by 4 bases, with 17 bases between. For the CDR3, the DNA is TGCGCCAGCAGCCGAAACAGGGTCGGCGTCTATGGCTACACCTTC. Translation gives CASSRNRVGVYGYTF.

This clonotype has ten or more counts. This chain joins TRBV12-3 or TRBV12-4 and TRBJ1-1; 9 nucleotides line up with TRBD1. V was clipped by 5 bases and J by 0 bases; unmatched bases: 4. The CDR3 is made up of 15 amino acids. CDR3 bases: TGTGCCAGCAGTACCGGGACAGGGATGAACACTGAAGCTTTCTTT. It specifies CASSTGTGMNTEAFF.

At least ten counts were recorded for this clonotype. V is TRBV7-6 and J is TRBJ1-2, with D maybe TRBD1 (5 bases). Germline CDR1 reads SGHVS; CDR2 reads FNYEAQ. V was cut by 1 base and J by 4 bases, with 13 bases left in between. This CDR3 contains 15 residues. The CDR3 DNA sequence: TGTGCCAGCAGCTTAGTGGGGGGTTCAGGCTATGGCTACACCTTC. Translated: CASSLVGGSGYGYTF. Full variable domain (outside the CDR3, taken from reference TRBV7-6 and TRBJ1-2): GAGVSQSPRYKVTKRGQDVALRCDPISGHVSLYWYRQALGQGPEFLTYFNYEAQQDKSGLPNDRFSAERPEGSISTLTIQRTEQRDSAMYRCASSLVGGSGYGYTFGSGTRLTVV.

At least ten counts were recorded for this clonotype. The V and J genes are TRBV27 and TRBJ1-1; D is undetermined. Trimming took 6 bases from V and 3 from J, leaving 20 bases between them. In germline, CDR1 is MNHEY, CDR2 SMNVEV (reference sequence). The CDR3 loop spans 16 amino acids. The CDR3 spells CASSLRPSHRDTEAFF. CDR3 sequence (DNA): TGTGCCAGCAGCCTCCGCCCCTCGCATCGGGACACTGAAGCTTTCTTT.

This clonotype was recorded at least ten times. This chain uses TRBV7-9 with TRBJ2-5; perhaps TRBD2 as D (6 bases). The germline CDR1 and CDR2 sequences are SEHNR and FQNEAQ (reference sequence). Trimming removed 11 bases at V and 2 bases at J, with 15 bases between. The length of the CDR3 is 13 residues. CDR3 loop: CAAHLAGQETQYF. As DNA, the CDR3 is TGTGCCGCACATCTGGCGGGACAAGAGACCCAGTACTTC. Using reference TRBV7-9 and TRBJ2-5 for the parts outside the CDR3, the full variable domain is DTGVSQNPRHKITKRGQNVTFRCDPISEHNRLYWYRQTLGQGPEFLTYFQNEAQLEKSRLLSDRFSAERPKGSFSTLEIQRTEQGDSAMYLCAAHLAGQETQYFGPGTRLLVL.